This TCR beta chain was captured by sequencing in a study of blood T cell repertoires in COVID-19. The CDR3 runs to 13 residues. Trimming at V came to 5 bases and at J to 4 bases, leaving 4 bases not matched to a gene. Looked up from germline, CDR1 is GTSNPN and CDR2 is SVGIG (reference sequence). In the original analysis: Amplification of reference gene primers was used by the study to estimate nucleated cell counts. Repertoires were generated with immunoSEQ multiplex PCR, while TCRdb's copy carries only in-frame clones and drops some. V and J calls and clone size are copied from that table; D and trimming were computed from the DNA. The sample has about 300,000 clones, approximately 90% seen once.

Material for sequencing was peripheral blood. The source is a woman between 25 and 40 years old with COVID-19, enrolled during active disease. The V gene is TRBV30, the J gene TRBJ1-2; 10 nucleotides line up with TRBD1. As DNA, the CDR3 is TGTGCCTGGGACAGGGGGCTTGGCTATGGCTACACCTTC. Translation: CAWDRGLGYGYTF.